This TCR beta chain is from a study of blood T cell repertoires in COVID-19 (dated by TCRdb to 2020 to 2021). Some background on the complete study: Collaborator samples came from the United States, Italy and Spain and covered acute and convalescent phases of COVID-19. The material from the prospective study consisted of cDNA or gDNA derived from T cells, B-cell-depleted T cells, or PBMCs. The dataset comprised deeply sampled blood TCRbeta repertoires from subjects exposed to, actively infected with, or recovered from COVID-19. The repertoires were made available in a free public database intended to serve as a resource for research on the immune response to SARS-CoV-2. Samples came from the ongoing ImmuneRACE study (first 160 participants) plus 1,254 subjects from 6 global collaborators. Sample metadata almost always included a de-identified subject ID, COVID-19 status, age in years and sex. Where available, HLA class I and class II types were taken from metadata supplied by the sample provider and were not determined by assay-based typing.

Sequences WNHNN (CDR1) and SYGVQD (CDR2) are obtained from the germline V gene (reference sequence). The germline ends are 7 bases apart after V is trimmed by 6 bases and J by 5 bases. Spanning cysteine to phenylalanine, the CDR3 consists of 11 amino acids. Only the CDR3 DNA stays, 33 bases, in frame from base 1. TCRbeta CDR3 regions were amplified from genomic DNA by means of the immunoSEQ Assay, a bias-controlled multiplex PCR. For the original study's pipeline: Within the assay, amplification of reference gene primers was used to estimate how many nucleated cells each sample contained. To quantify the absolute abundance of each unique TCRbeta CDR3 rearrangement, sequence reads were collapsed and filtered. For each sample, productive Simpson clonality was calculated as the square root of Simpson's diversity index over productive rearrangements. The table was pulled from immuneACCESS by TCRdb, which kept in-frame rearrangements only. Such tables lose some clones; where checked, under half of the loss comes from unresolved V genes, and the rest has no known cause. V, J and clone size were drawn from that table, and D and trimming were deduced from the DNA. This sample lists 450,000 to 600,000 clones; approximately 86% were detected once. The ten largest clonotypes hold 0.7% of the sample.

What the work shows at the level of the full study, not this receptor alone: How much clinical and demographic metadata was included differed by source and by participant, and the metadata was provided uncurated.

In the prospective study, participants were roughly 18 to 95 years old, resided in fewer than 25 geographic areas of the United States, and were enrolled through a virtual design. Cohort assignment in the prospective study relied on participant-reported clinical history from a screening survey and a study questionnaire. For ImmuneRACE Cohort 3, a participant was defined as recovered based on two consecutive negative NP/OP PCR tests, clearance by a healthcare professional, or resolution of symptoms. Each participant in the prospective study had whole blood, serum and a nasopharyngeal or oropharyngeal swab collected by mobile phlebotomists. Additional blood draws and questionnaires over an approximately 2-month period could optionally be provided by prospective study participants. Blood samples from the prospective study were shipped frozen or at room temperature prior to DNA extraction. Comment on this clone: Its antigen is not yet known. The input lacks base qualities; no much larger clone sits a single base away.

This clonotype was obtained from a woman between 18 and 29 years old who had recovered from COVID-19. The sample taken for sequencing was PBMCs or T cells enriched from blood (not recorded which). Here the chain combines TRBV10-1 and TRBJ1-1, with an unclear D gene assignment. The DNA sequence is as follows: TGCGCCAGCAGCGGAGAGACTGAAGCTTTCTTT. Translated, this gives CASSGETEAFF.